This record looks at one T cell receptor (beta chain) sequence and its context. The antigen it recognizes is unknown. One base away there is no much larger clone; base qualities are not given. The germline V gene (reference sequence) yields MNHNY for CDR1 and SVGAGI for CDR2. Measured from the cysteine to the phenylalanine, the CDR3 is 15 residues long. Only the CDR3 region is kept as DNA, spanning 45 bases read in frame from base 1. V is shortened by 8 bases, J by 0 bases, and the region joining them spans 14 bases. This record comes from a study of blood T cells in healthy people across ages (dated by TCRdb to about 2015). General notes on the study: In model experiments, roughly one uniquely barcoded TCR beta cDNA molecule per two T cells was captured by template switching. The study analyzed two additional independent replicas of 1 million unique cDNA reads from the same blood draw for two donors, one aged 18 to 29 and one aged 80 or older. The donors were divided into four age groups: young (average about 15 years), middle-aged (roughly 40), aged (62) and long-lived (roughly 82). To avoid experimental bias, donors of different ages were randomly spread across the sequencing lanes. Using deep sequencing normalized with unique cDNA molecular identifiers, the study measured how TCR beta repertoire diversity changes with age. Results the study describes overall, beyond this receptor: Estimates of total diversity based on one million sequenced T cells were regarded as lower bounds and as underestimates. Because the CMV infection status of the donors was unknown, age-related changes in expanded clonotypes may potentially have been confounded. The long-lived group showed more naive CD4+ T cells, fewer expanded clones and increased TCR diversity than the aged group, suggesting age selection. A strong correlation was found between observed TCR beta diversity and the percentage of naive T cells measured by flow cytometry. Observed TCR beta diversity per million T cells fell roughly linearly with age, and a significant reduction was already apparent by age about 38. Bulk unsorted PBMC profiling prevented conclusive comparison of naive and antigen-experienced compartments.

Library method: 5' RACE. The second PCR ran for roughly 7 to 12 cycles and used a J-beta primer mix along with a sample-barcoded 5' primer. A template-switch 5' adaptor carrying 12 random nucleotides introduced a unique molecular identifier onto each TCR beta cDNA molecule. Each sample yielded at least 3 million CDR3-containing paired-end reads. The Mint cDNA synthesis kit, primed by a TRBC-specific oligonucleotide, was used to synthesize first-strand cDNA from all RNA. Following uracil-DNA glycosylase treatment, a first 18-cycle PCR with universal primers M1SS and BC2_uni_R was performed on all cDNA. The authors' pipeline ran thus. For normalization, 1 million high-quality reads were randomly selected from each sample, with every read carrying a distinct molecular identifier. Instead of being binned into consensus sequences, reads that shared molecular identifiers were thrown out. MiTCR, set to a Q25 quality threshold and the strictest error-elimination algorithm, was used for CDR3 identification, clonotype clustering and error correction. A nonparametric unseen species model using Euler transformation provided a lower-bound estimate of total TCR beta diversity. TCRdb trimmed public reads at Q25 via fastp, called clones via MiXCR and kept in-frame beta chains. Here each entry gathers all rows of one CDR3 protein and keeps the most common genes and DNA. These V and J calls originate from TCRdb's pipeline instead of the authors' own analysis. In all, the sample holds roughly 1.9 million distinct CDR3 sequences, and roughly 43% of those were seen once. The ten largest clonotypes hold around 23% of the sample.

The donors were about 40 Caucasian individuals from Russia, aged roughly 6 to 100 years, who were systemically healthy. Each donor gave around 9.9 milliliters of peripheral blood, collected into EDTA-treated Vacutainer tubes. Ficoll-Paque density-gradient centrifugation was used to isolate PBMCs, with at least 6.5 million per sample. Trizol reagent was used to extract total RNA from PBMCs, with at least 5.5 micrograms per sample. For every donor, flow cytometry on a PBMC aliquot measured the percentage of naive CD45RAhigh/CD27high T cells. This receptor chain uses TRBV6-6 and TRBJ2-1; the D gene is unclear. What was sequenced was blood. The sequence was collected from a human donor in good health. CDR3 protein: CASRAWRGSYNEQFF. The DNA sequence is TGTGCCAGCCGAGCATGGAGAGGCTCCTACAATGAGCAGTTCTTC.